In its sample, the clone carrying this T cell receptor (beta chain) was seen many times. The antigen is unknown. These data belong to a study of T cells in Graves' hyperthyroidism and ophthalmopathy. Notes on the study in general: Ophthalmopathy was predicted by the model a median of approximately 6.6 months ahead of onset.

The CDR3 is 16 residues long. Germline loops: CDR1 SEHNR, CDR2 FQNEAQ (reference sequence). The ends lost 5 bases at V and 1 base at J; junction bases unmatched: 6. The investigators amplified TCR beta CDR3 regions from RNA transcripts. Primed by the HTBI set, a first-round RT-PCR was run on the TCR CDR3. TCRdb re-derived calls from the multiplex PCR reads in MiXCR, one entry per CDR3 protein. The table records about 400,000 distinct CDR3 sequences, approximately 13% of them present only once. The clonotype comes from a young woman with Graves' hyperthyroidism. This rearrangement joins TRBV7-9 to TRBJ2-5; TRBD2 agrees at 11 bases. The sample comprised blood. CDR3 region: CASSHSGRAPQETQYF. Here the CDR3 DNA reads TGTGCCAGCAGCCATAGCGGGAGGGCCCCCCAAGAGACCCAGTACTTC.